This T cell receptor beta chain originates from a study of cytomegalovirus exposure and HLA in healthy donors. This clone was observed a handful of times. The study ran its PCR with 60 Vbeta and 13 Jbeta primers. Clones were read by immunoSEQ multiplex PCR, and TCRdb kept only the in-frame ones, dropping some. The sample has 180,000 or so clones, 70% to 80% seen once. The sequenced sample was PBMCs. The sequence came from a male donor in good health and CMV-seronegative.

This chain's CDR3 is CAISGDWTGNQPQHF. The CDR3 DNA follows: TGTGCCATCAGTGGGGATTGGACAGGTAATCAGCCCCAGCATTTT. The chain employs TRBV10-3 and TRBJ1-5; 7 bases are a match to TRBD1. Germline V gene sequence: CDR1 ENHRY, CDR2 SYGVKD. This CDR3 is 15 amino acids long. Losses at the gene ends were 4 bases for V and 4 bases for J; bases not matched to a gene: 7.